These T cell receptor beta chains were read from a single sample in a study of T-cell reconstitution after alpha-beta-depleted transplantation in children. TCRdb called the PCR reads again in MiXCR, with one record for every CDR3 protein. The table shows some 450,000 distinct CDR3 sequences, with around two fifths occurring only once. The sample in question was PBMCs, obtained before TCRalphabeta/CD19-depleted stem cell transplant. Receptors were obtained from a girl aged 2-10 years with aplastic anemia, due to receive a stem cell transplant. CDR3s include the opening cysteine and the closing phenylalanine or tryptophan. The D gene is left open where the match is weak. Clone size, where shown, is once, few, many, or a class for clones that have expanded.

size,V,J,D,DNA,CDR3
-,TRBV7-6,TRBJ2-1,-,TGTGCCAGCAGCGCCCAAAGGGGATACAATGAGCAGTTCTTC,CASSAQRGYNEQFF
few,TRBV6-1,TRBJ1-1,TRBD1,TGTGCCAGCAACAGACAGGGGAACACTGAAGCTTTCTTT,CASNRQGNTEAFF
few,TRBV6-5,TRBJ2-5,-,TGTGCCAGCAGTTACTCGTCGGCGTCGGGTGGGGGGTACCAAGAGACCCAGTACTTC,CASSYSSASGGGYQETQYF
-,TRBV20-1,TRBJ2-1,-,TGCAGTGCCTCATGGACCCGAGGGCAGTTCTTC,CSASWTRGQFF
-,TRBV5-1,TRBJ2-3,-,TGCGCCAGCAGCCCCCGGGACGTCAGCACAGATACGCAGTATTTT,CASSPRDVSTDTQYF
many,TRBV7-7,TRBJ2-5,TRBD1,TGTGCCAGCAGCCTAGACACAGGGGGGCGAGAGACCCAGTACTTC,CASSLDTGGRETQYF
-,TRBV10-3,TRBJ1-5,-,TGTGCCTCCGGACCCCCCAATCAGCCCCAGCATTTT,CASGPPNQPQHF
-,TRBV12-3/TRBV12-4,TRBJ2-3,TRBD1,TGTGCCAGCAGTTTCGACAGGGGCGGGGAGGATACGCAGTATTTT,CASSFDRGGEDTQYF
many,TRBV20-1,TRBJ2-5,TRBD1,TGCAGTGCTAGAGCCTATGACAGGGGGCTATCGGAGACCCAGTACTTC,CSARAYDRGLSETQYF
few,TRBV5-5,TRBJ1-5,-,TGTGCCAGCAGCTTTGCACGGCAGCCCCAGCATTTT,CASSFARQPQHF
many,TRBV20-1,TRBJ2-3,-,TGCAGTGCTATTGGGGGCTCAGGGACCTCCGATACGCAGTATTTT,CSAIGGSGTSDTQYF
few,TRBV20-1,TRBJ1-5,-,TGCAGTGCTAGAAAGGGGGGGCAGCGGGGCAATCAGCCCCAGCATTTT,CSARKGGQRGNQPQHF
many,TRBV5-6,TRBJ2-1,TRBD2,TGTGCCAGCAGCTGGGGGACTAGCGGGAGGTACAATGAGCAGTTCTTC,CASSWGTSGRYNEQFF
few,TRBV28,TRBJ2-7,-,TGTGCCAGCAGTTCCCATACTAGACGCGTCGAGCAGTACTTC,CASSSHTRRVEQYF
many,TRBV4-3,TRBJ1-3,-,TGCGCCAGCACCCCGGCACAGGGTCTTAGTGGAAACACCATATATTTT,CASTPAQGLSGNTIYF
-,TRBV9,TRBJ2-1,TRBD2,TGTGCCAGCACCATATTTGCTAGCGGGAGAATCGATGAGCAGTTCTTC,CASTIFASGRIDEQFF
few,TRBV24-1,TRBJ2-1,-,TGTGCCACCAGTGAGAATGTAGGGGTGGCTCAGTTCTTC,CATSENVGVAQFF
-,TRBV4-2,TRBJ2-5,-,TGTGCCAGCAGCCAACCCGGTGGGGCAGGGGAGGCAGGGACCCAGTACTTC,CASSQPGGAGEAGTQYF
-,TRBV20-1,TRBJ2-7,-,TGCAGTGTCTCCGGGGATAGTGCGTACGAGCAGTACTTC,CSVSGDSAYEQYF
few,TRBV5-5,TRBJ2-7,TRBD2,TGTGCCAGCACCTCAGCAGCGGGAGCTTACGAGCAGTACTTC,CASTSAAGAYEQYF
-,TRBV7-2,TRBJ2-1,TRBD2,TGTGCCAGCAGCTTTACTCGGACTAGCGCCAATGAGCAGTTCTTC,CASSFTRTSANEQFF
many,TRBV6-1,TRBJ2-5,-,TGTGCCAGCACCCCAGAGAGAGGGTTCAAGACCCAGTACTTC,CASTPERGFKTQYF
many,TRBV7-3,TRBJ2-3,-,TGTGCCAGCAGCCAATACAAGGCAGATACGCAGTATTTT,CASSQYKADTQYF
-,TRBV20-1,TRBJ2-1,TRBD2,TGCAGTGCTAGGTACCAAACTAGCGTGTCCTACAATGAGCAGTTCTTC,CSARYQTSVSYNEQFF
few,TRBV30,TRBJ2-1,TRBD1,TGTGCCTGGAACGGACAGGGGGGTAATGAGCAGTTCTTC,CAWNGQGGNEQFF
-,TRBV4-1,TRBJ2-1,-,TGCGCCAGCAGACTAGGCACCGTTTACGAGGGGCCTGAGCAGTTCTTC,CASRLGTVYEGPEQFF
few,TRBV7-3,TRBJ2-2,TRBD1,TGTGCCAGCAGCTTAAGGGGACAGGGGGGCACCGGGGAGCTGTTTTTT,CASSLRGQGGTGELFF
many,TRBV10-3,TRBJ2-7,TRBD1,TGTGCCATCAGTCCACAGGGGTTTGACGAGCAGTACTTC,CAISPQGFDEQYF
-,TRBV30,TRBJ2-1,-,TGTGCCTGGAGTGAAGGCCCCTACAATGAGCAGTTCTTC,CAWSEGPYNEQFF
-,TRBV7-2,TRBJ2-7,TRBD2,TGTGCCGGGGGGGGAGGAGCCTACGAGCAGTACTTC,CAGGGGAYEQYF
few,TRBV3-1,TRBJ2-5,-,TGTGCCAGCAGCCAAGGATCTACGAAGACCCAGTACTTC,CASSQGSTKTQYF
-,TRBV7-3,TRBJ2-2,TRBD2,TGTGCCAGCAGTAAAATAGCGGGAGTTTATAAGCCCGAGGAGCTGTTTTTT,CASSKIAGVYKPEELFF
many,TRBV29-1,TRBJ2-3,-,TGCAGCGTTGAAGGGTACAGAACCCTTCTTAGCACAGATACGCAGTATTTT,CSVEGYRTLLSTDTQYF
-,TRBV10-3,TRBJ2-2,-,TGTGCCATCAGTGAGTCACAGGCCTCGAACACCGGGGAGCTGTTTTTT,CAISESQASNTGELFF
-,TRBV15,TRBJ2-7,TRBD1,TGTGCCACCAGCAGAGGGGGGACAGGGGCCTACGAGCAGTACTTC,CATSRGGTGAYEQYF
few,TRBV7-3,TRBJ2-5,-,TGTGCCAGCAGCCCGACCCCGGGTGAGACCCAGTACTTC,CASSPTPGETQYF
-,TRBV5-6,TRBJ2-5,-,TGTGCCAGCAGCCCGGTGGGGGGACAAGAGACCCAGTACTTC,CASSPVGGQETQYF
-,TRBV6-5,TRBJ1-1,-,TGTGCCAGCAGTTACTCCCCAGGGAAGGCGGTCGCTGAAGCTTTCTTT,CASSYSPGKAVAEAFF
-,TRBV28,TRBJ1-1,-,TGTGCCAGCAGTTCCTTCCGGGACGGTGCCGAAGAAGCTTTCTTT,CASSSFRDGAEEAFF
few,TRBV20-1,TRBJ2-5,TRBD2,TGCAGTTTCCTTAGCGGGGGCCAAGAGACCCAGTACTTC,CSFLSGGQETQYF
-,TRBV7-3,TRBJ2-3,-,TGTGCCAGCAGCCCAAGAGTAGTCGCGGGGGATACGCAGTATTTT,CASSPRVVAGDTQYF
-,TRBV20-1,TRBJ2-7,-,TGCAGTGCTAGAGAGCCCAGGGTAGCCGAGCAGTACTTC,CSAREPRVAEQYF
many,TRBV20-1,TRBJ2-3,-,TGCAGTGTTAGCGCGAGGGCGGATACGCAGTATTTT,CSVSARADTQYF
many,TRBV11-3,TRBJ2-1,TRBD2,TGTGCCAGCAGCTCGAGGACTAGCGGGAGTTTCAATGAGCAGTTCTTC,CASSSRTSGSFNEQFF
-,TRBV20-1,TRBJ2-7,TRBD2,TGCAGTGCTAGTACTAGCGCCACCTACGAGCAGTACTTC,CSASTSATYEQYF
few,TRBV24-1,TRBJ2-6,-,TGTGCCACCAGTGATTTCTCCAATGCTGACTCTGGGGCCAACGTCCTGACTTTC,CATSDFSNADSGANVLTF
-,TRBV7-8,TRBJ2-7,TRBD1,TGTGCCAGCAGCTCCCCGGGACAGGGTCCTACCCAGGGCTACGAGCAGTACTTC,CASSSPGQGPTQGYEQYF
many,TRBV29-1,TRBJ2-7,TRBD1,TGCAGCGTTAGTGGGGGACAGGGGGCGCGAGAGCAGTACTTC,CSVSGGQGAREQYF
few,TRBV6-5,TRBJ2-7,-,TGTGCCAGCAGATCCTCTAGCTACTCCTACGAGCAGTACTTC,CASRSSSYSYEQYF
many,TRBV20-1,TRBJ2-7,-,TGCAGTGCTAGAGATCCGGAGACTATGCTCTACGAGCAGTACTTC,CSARDPETMLYEQYF
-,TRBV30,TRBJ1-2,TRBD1,TGTGCCTGGAGTGTCCCCCGGACAGGGGGCGGCTATGGCTACACCTTC,CAWSVPRTGGGYGYTF
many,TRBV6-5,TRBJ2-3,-,TGTGCCAGCAGTTACGGGGATACGCAGTATTTT,CASSYGDTQYF
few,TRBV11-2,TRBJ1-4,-,TGTGCCAGCAGCCAAGGGCCCACTAATGAAAAACTGTTTTTT,CASSQGPTNEKLFF
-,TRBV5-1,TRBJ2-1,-,TGCGCCAGCAGCCCGGGGTTGGGGGGCGATGAGCAGTTCTTC,CASSPGLGGDEQFF
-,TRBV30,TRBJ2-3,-,TGTGCCTGGAGTGGGGCAGGACCACTCGGGCAGTATTTT,CAWSGAGPLGQYF
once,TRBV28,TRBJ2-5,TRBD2,TGTGCCAGCAGTCCTTCGGGACTAGGTCTAGAGACCCAGTACTTC,CASSPSGLGLETQYF
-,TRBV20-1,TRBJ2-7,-,TGCAGTGCTCCGATTTCCTGGGACGAGCAGTACTTC,CSAPISWDEQYF
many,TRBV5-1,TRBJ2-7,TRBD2,TGCGCCAGCAGGTCTAGCGGAACCTACGAGCAGTACTTC,CASRSSGTYEQYF
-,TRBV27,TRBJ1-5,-,TGTGCCAGCAGTTTTTTCGGGGGTAGCAATCAGCCCCAGCATTTT,CASSFFGGSNQPQHF
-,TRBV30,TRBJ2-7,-,TGTGCCTGGAGTAGGGACCTTCTCTACGAGCAGTACTTC,CAWSRDLLYEQYF